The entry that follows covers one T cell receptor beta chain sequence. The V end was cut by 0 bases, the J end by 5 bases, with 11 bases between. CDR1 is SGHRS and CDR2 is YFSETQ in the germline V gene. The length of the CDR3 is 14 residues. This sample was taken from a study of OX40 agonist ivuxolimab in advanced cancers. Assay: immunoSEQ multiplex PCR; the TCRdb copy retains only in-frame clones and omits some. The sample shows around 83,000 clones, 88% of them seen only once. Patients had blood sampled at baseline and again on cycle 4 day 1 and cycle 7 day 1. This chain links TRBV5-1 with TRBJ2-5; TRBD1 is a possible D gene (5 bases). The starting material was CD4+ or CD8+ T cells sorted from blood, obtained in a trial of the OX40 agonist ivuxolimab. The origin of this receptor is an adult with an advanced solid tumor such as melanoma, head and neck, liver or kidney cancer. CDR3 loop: CASSLVTGQETQYF. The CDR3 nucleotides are TGCGCCAGCAGCTTGGTTACAGGCCAGGAGACCCAGTACTTC.